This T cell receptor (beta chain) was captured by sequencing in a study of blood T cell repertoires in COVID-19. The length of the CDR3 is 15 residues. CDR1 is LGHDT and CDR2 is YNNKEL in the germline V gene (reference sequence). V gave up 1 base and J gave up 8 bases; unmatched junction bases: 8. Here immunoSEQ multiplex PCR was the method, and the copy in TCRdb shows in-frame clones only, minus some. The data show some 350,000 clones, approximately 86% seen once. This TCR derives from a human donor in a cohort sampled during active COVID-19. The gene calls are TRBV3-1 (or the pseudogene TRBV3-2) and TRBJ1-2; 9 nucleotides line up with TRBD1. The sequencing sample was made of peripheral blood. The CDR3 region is CASSQAWGQGFGYTF. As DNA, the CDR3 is TGTGCCAGCAGCCAAGCGTGGGGACAGGGATTCGGCTACACCTTC.